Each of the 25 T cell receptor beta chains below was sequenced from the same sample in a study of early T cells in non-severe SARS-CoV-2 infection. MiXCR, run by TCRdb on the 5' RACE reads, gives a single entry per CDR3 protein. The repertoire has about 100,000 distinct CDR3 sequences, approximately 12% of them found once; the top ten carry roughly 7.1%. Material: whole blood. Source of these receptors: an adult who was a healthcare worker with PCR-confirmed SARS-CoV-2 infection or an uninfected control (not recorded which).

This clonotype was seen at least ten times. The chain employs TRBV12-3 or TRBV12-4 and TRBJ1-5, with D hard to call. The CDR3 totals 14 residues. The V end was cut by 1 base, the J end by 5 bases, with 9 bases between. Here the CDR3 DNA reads TGTGCCAGCAGTTTAGGAGGGAGGGATCAGCCCCAGCATTTT. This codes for CASSLGGRDQPQHF.

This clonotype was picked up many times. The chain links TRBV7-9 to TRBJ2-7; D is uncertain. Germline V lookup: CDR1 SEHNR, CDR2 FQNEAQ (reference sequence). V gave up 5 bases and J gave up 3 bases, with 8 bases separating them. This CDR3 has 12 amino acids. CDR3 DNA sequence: TGTGCCAGCAGCCCTAATAACTACGAGCAGTACTTC. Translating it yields CASSPNNYEQYF.

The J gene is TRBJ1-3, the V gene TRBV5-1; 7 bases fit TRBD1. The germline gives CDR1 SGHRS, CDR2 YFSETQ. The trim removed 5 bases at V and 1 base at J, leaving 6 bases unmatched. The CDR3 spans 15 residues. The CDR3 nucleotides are TGCGCCAGCAGGCCCGGGACAGCTTCTGGAAACACCATATATTTT. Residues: CASRPGTASGNTIYF.

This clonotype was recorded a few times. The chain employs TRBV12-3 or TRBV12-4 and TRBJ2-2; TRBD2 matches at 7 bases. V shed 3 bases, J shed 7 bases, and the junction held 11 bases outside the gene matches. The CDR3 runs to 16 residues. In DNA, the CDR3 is TGTGCCAGCAGTTTTAACTCGGGAGGATTCCGCGGGGAGCTGTTTTTT. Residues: CASSFNSGGFRGELFF.

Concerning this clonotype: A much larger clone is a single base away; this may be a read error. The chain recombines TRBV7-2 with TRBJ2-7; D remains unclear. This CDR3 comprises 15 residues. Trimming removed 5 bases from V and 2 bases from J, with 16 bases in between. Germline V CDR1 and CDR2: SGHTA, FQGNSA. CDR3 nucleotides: TGTGCCAGCAGCCCAATTCCCGGTCAAACCTACGAGCAGTACTTC. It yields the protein CASSPIPGQTYEQYF.

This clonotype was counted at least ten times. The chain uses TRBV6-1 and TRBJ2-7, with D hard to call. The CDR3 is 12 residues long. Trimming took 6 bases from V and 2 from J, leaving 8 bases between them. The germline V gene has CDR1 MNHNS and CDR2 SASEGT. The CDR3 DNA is TGTGCCAGCAGACAGCAAACCTACGAGCAGTACTTC. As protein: CASRQQTYEQYF.

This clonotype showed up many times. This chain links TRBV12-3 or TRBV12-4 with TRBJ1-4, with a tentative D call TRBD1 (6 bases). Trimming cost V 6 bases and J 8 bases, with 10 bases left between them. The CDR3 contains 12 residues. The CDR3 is CASRKDREKLFF. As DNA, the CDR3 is TGTGCCAGCAGGAAAGACAGGGAAAAACTGTTTTTT.

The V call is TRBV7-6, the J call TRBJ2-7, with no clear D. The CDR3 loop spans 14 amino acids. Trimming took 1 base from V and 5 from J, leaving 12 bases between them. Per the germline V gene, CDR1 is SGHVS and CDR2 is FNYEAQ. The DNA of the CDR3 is TGTGCCAGCAGCTTAGGTGGGGTGACCCACGAGCAGTACTTC. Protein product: CASSLGGVTHEQYF.

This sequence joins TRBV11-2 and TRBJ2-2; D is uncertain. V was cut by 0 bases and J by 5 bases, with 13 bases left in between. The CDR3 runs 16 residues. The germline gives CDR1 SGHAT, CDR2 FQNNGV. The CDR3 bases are TGTGCCAGCAGCTTAGATCCCGGCGAGAGAACCGGGGAGCTGTTTTTT. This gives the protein CASSLDPGERTGELFF.

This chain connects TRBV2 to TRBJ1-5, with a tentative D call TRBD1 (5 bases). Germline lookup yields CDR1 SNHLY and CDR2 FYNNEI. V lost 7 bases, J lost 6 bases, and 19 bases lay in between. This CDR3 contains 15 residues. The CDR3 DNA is TGTGCCAGCACCTCAAGGGGAAGAAAGGGTCAGCCCCAGCATTTT. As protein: CASTSRGRKGQPQHF. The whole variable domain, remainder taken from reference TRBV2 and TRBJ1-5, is EPEVTQTPSHQVTQMGQEVILRCVPISNHLYFYWYRQILGQKVEFLVSFYNNEISEKSEIFDDQFSVERPDGSNFTLKIRSTKLEDSAMYFCASTSRGRKGQPQHFGDGTRLSIL.

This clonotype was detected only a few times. As DNA, the CDR3 is TGTGCCAGCAGCCACGGCCGCAATCAGCCCCAGCATTTT. The encoded protein is CASSHGRNQPQHF. The rearrangement uses TRBV6-6 and TRBJ1-5, with no clear D. This CDR3 contains 13 residues. Trimming shortened V by 6 bases and J by 2 bases, and 8 bases separated the two germline ends. The V gene's germline CDR1 is MNHNY and CDR2 SVGAGI (reference sequence).

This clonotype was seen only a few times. CDR3 nucleotides: TGTGCCAGCAGTTTTGATATCTCTAGGGCCACAGATACGCAGTATTTT. As protein: CASSFDISRATDTQYF. The gene calls are TRBV27 and TRBJ2-3; D remains unclear. Germline V gene sequence: CDR1 MNHEY, CDR2 SMNVEV (reference sequence). The CDR3 extends over 16 amino acids. V was cut by 3 bases and J by 2 bases, with 15 bases left in between.

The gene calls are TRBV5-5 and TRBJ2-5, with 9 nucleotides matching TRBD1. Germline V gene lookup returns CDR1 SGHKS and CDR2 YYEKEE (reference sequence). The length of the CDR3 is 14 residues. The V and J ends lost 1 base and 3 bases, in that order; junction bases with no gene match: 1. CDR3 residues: CASSLRTGEETQYF. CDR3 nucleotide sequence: TGTGCCAGCAGCTTGCGGACAGGGGAAGAGACCCAGTACTTC.

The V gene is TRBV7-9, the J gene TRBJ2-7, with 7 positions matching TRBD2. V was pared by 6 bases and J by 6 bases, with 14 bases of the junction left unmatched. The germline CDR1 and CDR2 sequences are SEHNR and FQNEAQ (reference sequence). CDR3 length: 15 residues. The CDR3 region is CASRPSFLAETEQYF. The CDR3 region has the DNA TGTGCCAGCAGGCCTTCTTTTCTAGCGGAAACCGAGCAGTACTTC.

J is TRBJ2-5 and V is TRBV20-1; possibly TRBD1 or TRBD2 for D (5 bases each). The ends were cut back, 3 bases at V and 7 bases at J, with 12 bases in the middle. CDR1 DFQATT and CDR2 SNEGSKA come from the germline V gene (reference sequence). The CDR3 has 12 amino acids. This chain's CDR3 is CSARRDSGTQYF. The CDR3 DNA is TGCAGTGCTAGGCGCGACAGCGGGACCCAGTACTTC.

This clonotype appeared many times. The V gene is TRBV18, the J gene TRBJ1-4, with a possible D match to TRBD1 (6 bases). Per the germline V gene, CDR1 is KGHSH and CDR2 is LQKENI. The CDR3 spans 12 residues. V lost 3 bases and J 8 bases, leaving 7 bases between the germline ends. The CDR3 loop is CASSPGQEKLFF. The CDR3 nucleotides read TGTGCCAGCTCACCCGGACAGGAAAAACTGTTTTTT.

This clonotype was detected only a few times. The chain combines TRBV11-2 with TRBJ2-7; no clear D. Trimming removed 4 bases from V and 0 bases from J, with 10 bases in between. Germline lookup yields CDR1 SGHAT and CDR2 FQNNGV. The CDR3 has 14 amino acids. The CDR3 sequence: CASSSDGPSYEQYF. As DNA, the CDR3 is TGTGCCAGCAGCTCCGACGGTCCCTCCTACGAGCAGTACTTC.

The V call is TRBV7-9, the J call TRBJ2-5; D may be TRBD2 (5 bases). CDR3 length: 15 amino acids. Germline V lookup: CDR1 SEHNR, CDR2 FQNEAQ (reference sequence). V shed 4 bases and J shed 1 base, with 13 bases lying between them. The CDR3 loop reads CASSSFGLAQETQYF. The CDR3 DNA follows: TGTGCCAGCAGCTCATTTGGGCTAGCCCAAGAGACCCAGTACTTC.

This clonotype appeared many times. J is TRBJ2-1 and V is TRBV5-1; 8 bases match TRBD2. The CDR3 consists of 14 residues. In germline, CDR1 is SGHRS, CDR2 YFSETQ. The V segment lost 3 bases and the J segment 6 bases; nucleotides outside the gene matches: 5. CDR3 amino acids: CASSSGLDINEQFF. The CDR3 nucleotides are TGCGCCAGCAGCTCGGGACTAGATATCAATGAGCAGTTCTTC.

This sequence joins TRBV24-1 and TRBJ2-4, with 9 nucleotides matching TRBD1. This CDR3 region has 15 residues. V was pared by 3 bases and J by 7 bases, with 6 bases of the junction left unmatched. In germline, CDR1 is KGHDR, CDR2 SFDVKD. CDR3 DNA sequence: TGTGCCACCAGTGATCCGGGACAGGGAGGGAACATTCAGTACTTC. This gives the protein CATSDPGQGGNIQYF.

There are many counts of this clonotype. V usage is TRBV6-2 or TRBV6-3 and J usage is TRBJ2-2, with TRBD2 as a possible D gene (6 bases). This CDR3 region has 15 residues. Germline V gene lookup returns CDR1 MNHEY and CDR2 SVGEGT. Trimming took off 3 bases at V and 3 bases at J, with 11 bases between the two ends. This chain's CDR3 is CASSYSRDYTGELFF. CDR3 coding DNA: TGTGCCAGCAGTTATAGCCGGGACTACACCGGGGAGCTGTTTTTT.

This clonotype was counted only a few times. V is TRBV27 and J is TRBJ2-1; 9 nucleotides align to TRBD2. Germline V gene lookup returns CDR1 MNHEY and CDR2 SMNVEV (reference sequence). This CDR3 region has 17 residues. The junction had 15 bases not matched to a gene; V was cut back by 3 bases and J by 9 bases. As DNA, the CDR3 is TGTGCCAGCAGTTTCCCCGCCTCGGTAGCGGGAGAAGGTGAGCAGTTCTTC. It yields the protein CASSFPASVAGEGEQFF.

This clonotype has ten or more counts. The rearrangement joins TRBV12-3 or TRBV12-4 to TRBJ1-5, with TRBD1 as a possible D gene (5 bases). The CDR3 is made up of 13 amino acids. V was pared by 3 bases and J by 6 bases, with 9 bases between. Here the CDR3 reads CASSLSQGQPQHF. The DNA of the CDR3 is TGTGCCAGCAGTTTGAGTCAGGGTCAGCCCCAGCATTTT.

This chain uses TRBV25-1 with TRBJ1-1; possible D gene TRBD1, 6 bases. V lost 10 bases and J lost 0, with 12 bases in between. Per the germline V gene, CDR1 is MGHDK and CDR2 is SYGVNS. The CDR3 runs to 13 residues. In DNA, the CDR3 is TGTGCCACCGCAGGGGTTCTGAACACTGAAGCTTTCTTT. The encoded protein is CATAGVLNTEAFF.

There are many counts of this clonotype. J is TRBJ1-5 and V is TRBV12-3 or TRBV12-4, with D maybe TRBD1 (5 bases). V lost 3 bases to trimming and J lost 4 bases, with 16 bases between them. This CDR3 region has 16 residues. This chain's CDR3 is CASSLFGAALNQPQHF. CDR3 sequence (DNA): TGTGCCAGCAGTTTGTTCGGGGCAGCCCTGAATCAGCCCCAGCATTTT.